These T cell receptor beta chains were read from a single sample in a study of T cell responses to AZD1222 COVID-19 vaccine. Produced via immunoSEQ multiplex PCR; TCRdb's table is partial and in-frame only. The sample lists tens of thousands of clones; over 70% were seen once. This material consisted of peripheral blood, taken 28 days after the second AZD1222 dose. These receptors were collected from an adult who received the AZD1222 COVID-19 vaccine. Each CDR3 is given with its conserved first and last residue. Fields, in order: J gene, V gene, D gene, clone size, CDR3 protein, CDR3 DNA. The D gene is left open where the match is weak. A row's size may be missing; if present it is once, few, many or a size class.

J: TRBJ1-1; V: TRBV7-9; D: NA; size: NA; CDR3: CASRTRLPNTEAFF; DNA: TGTGCCAGCAGGACGAGGCTGCCGAACACTGAAGCTTTCTTT
J: TRBJ1-5; V: TRBV20-1; D: NA; size: NA; CDR3: CSASRGEFQPQHF; DNA: TGCAGTGCTAGTCGGGGGGAGTTTCAGCCCCAGCATTTT
J: TRBJ2-7; V: TRBV7-2; D: NA; size: NA; CDR3: CASSLVVGGSYEQYF; DNA: TGTGCCAGCAGCTTAGTTGTAGGGGGCTCCTACGAGCAGTACTTC
J: TRBJ2-1; V: TRBV9; D: NA; size: NA; CDR3: CASSVVSSYNEQFF; DNA: TGTGCCAGCAGCGTGGTAAGCTCCTACAATGAGCAGTTCTTC
J: TRBJ2-2; V: TRBV6-1; D: NA; size: NA; CDR3: CASSGGVGGPFGELFF; DNA: TGTGCCAGCAGTGGAGGCGTGGGGGGCCCTTTCGGGGAGCTGTTTTTT
J: TRBJ2-1; V: TRBV3-1/TRBV3-2; D: NA; size: NA; CDR3: CASSFSQAYNEQFF; DNA: TGTGCCAGCAGTTTTTCGCAGGCATACAATGAGCAGTTCTTC
J: TRBJ1-3; V: TRBV15; D: NA; size: NA; CDR3: CATRRLGSSGNTIYF; DNA: TGTGCCACCAGGCGATTGGGGAGCTCTGGAAACACCATATATTTT
J: TRBJ1-2; V: TRBV4-1; D: TRBD1; size: few; CDR3: CASSQDGANRGGYTF; DNA: TGCGCCAGCAGCCAAGATGGAGCCAACAGGGGAGGCTACACCTTC
J: TRBJ1-5; V: TRBV19; D: NA; size: NA; CDR3: CASSITTGSQPQHF; DNA: TGTGCCAGTAGTATAACCACCGGCAGCCAGCCCCAGCATTTT
J: TRBJ2-5; V: TRBV4-2; D: NA; size: NA; CDR3: CASSPAVAQETQYF; DNA: TGTGCCAGCAGCCCAGCTGTAGCGCAAGAGACCCAGTACTTC
J: TRBJ1-4; V: TRBV21-1; D: NA; size: NA; CDR3: CASSKAEDRGLSFPTNEKLFF; DNA: TGTGCCAGCAGCAAAGCGGAGGACAGGGGGTTAAGTTTTCCAACTAATGAAAAACTGTTTTTT
J: TRBJ1-3; V: TRBV9; D: NA; size: NA; CDR3: CASSLGGFGNTIYF; DNA: TGTGCCAGCAGCCTAGGGGGATTTGGAAACACCATATATTTT
J: TRBJ2-5; V: TRBV5-1; D: NA; size: NA; CDR3: CASSVDGAPGGETQYF; DNA: TGCGCCAGCAGCGTAGACGGGGCCCCAGGTGGAGAGACCCAGTACTTC
J: TRBJ2-2; V: TRBV23-1; D: NA; size: few; CDR3: CASSQYCGEENTGELFF; DNA: TGCGCCAGCAGTCAATATTGCGGGGAAGAGAACACCGGGGAGCTGTTTTTT
J: TRBJ1-1; V: TRBV7-8; D: TRBD1; size: NA; CDR3: CASTLQDREGWGTEAFF; DNA: TGTGCCAGCACCCTCCAAGACAGGGAAGGTTGGGGCACTGAAGCTTTCTTT
J: TRBJ1-5; V: TRBV5-1; D: TRBD1; size: NA; CDR3: CASSAGTGDNQPQHF; DNA: TGCGCCAGCAGCGCCGGGACAGGGGATAATCAGCCCCAGCATTTT
J: TRBJ1-5; V: TRBV5-4; D: NA; size: few; CDR3: CASSLGGNNQPQHF; DNA: TGTGCCAGCAGCTTGGGTGGGAACAATCAGCCCCAGCATTTT
J: TRBJ2-1; V: TRBV5-1; D: TRBD1; size: few; CDR3: CASSSTGVGYNEQFF; DNA: TGCGCCAGCAGCTCGACAGGGGTGGGTTACAATGAGCAGTTCTTC
J: TRBJ1-6; V: TRBV19; D: NA; size: few; CDR3: CASQGGGVWSPLHF; DNA: TGTGCCAGTCAGGGCGGTGGGGTCTGGTCACCCCTCCACTTT
J: TRBJ2-5; V: TRBV7-2; D: TRBD1; size: few; CDR3: CASSSQGYQETQYF; DNA: TGTGCCAGCAGCTCACAGGGGTACCAAGAGACCCAGTACTTC
J: TRBJ1-6; V: TRBV5-1; D: NA; size: NA; CDR3: CASSRGVDNSPLHF; DNA: TGCGCCAGCAGCAGGGGAGTAGATAATTCACCCCTCCACTTT
J: TRBJ1-4; V: TRBV6-5; D: NA; size: NA; CDR3: CASSSGSRQKNEKLFF; DNA: TGTGCCAGCAGTTCCGGGTCGAGGCAGAAGAATGAAAAACTGTTTTTT